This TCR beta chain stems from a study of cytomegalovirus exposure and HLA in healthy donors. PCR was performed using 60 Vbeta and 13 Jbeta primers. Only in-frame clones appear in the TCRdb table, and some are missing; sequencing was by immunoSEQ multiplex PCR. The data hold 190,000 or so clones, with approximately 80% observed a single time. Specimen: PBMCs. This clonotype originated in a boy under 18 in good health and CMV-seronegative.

CDR3 region: CASSLASPLRSSGGYTF. The CDR3 DNA is TGTGCCAGCAGCTTAGCGTCTCCGCTCAGGAGCAGCGGTGGCTACACCTTC. The chain uses TRBV7-8 and TRBJ1-2; the D is unclear. V lost 0 bases and J lost 7, with 21 bases in between. There are 17 residues in the CDR3. CDR1 is SGHVS and CDR2 is FQNEAQ in the germline V gene.